These T cell receptor beta chains were read from a single sample in a study of blood T cell repertoires in COVID-19. Data came from immunoSEQ multiplex PCR; TCRdb stores just in-frame clones and leaves some out. The sample has 100,000 to 150,000 clones, 70% to 90% seen once. The sample taken for sequencing was peripheral blood. The source of these receptors is a woman aged 80 or over with acute or convalescent COVID-19. Each CDR3 is given with its conserved first and last residue. The order of the fields is clone size, D gene, J gene, V gene, CDR3 protein, CDR3 DNA. A D gene is named only where the DNA matches it firmly. A row's size may be missing; if present it is once, few, many or a size class.

size: NA; D: NA; J: TRBJ1-2; V: TRBV11-2; CDR3: CASSARTDNGYTF; DNA: TGTGCCAGCAGCGCCCGGACAGATAATGGCTACACCTTC
size: NA; D: NA; J: TRBJ2-7; V: TRBV5-4; CDR3: CASSWDIFREQYF; DNA: TGTGCCAGCAGTTGGGACATCTTTAGGGAGCAGTACTTC
size: NA; D: TRBD1; J: TRBJ2-2; V: TRBV5-4; CDR3: CASSRTGQSARTGELFF; DNA: TGTGCCAGCAGCCGAACGGGACAGTCAGCTCGCACCGGGGAGCTGTTTTTT
size: NA; D: TRBD1; J: TRBJ2-4; V: TRBV3-1/TRBV3-2; CDR3: CASSPSGTVAKNIQYF; DNA: TGTGCCAGCAGCCCTTCCGGGACAGTAGCCAAAAACATTCAGTACTTC
size: few; D: NA; J: TRBJ2-7; V: TRBV4-2; CDR3: CASSQAGTGDYEQYF; DNA: TGTGCCAGCAGCCAAGCCGGGACTGGCGACTACGAGCAGTACTTC
size: few; D: TRBD1; J: TRBJ1-5; V: TRBV19; CDR3: CASSTGGTGVNQPQHF; DNA: TGTGCCAGTAGTACCGGCGGGACAGGGGTAAATCAGCCCCAGCATTTT
size: NA; D: TRBD1; J: TRBJ2-5; V: TRBV28; CDR3: CASSLGGQGPLQTQYF; DNA: TGTGCCAGCAGTTTAGGGGGACAGGGCCCACTACAGACCCAGTACTTC
size: NA; D: TRBD1; J: TRBJ1-4; V: TRBV5-1; CDR3: CASSRIPGQGISNEKLFF; DNA: TGCGCCAGCAGCAGAATACCGGGACAGGGCATTTCTAATGAAAAACTGTTTTTT
size: NA; D: NA; J: TRBJ1-1; V: TRBV5-1; CDR3: CASKEGFMNTEAFF; DNA: TGCGCCAGCAAGGAGGGGTTCATGAACACTGAAGCTTTCTTT
size: NA; D: TRBD2; J: TRBJ2-5; V: TRBV27; CDR3: CASSFRGGRKETQYF; DNA: TGTGCCAGCAGTTTCCGGGGAGGGAGAAAAGAGACCCAGTACTTC
size: NA; D: NA; J: TRBJ2-7; V: TRBV2; CDR3: CASKTQDLTYEQYF; DNA: TGTGCCAGCAAGACACAGGACCTCACCTACGAGCAGTACTTC
size: once; D: NA; J: TRBJ1-5; V: TRBV21-1; CDR3: CASSNCGQPSNQPQHF; DNA: TGTGCCAGCAGCAATTGTGGGCAGCCTAGCAATCAGCCCCAGCATTTT
size: NA; D: NA; J: TRBJ2-3; V: TRBV3-1/TRBV3-2; CDR3: CASRPTSNTQYF; DNA: TGTGCCAGCAGACCGACTTCGAATACGCAGTATTTT
size: once; D: NA; J: TRBJ2-5; V: TRBV12-3/TRBV12-4; CDR3: CASSGSHQETQYF; DNA: TGTGCCAGCAGCGGGTCCCATCAGGAGACCCAGTACTTC
size: NA; D: NA; J: TRBJ1-3; V: TRBV28; CDR3: CASTLLRGSGNTIYF; DNA: TGTGCCAGCACCTTACTCAGGGGTTCTGGAAACACCATATATTTT
size: NA; D: NA; J: TRBJ1-2; V: TRBV6-1; CDR3: CASSEGAANYGYTF; DNA: TGTGCCAGCAGCGAAGGGGCTGCTAACTATGGCTACACCTTC
size: once; D: TRBD1; J: TRBJ1-4; V: TRBV19; CDR3: CASSPATGAGEKLFF; DNA: TGTGCCAGTAGTCCGGCCACAGGGGCTGGAGAAAAACTGTTTTTT
size: NA; D: TRBD1; J: TRBJ2-1; V: TRBV7-3; CDR3: CASSLRGTGGYNEQFF; DNA: TGTGCCAGCAGCTTAAGAGGGACAGGGGGATACAATGAGCAGTTCTTC
size: NA; D: NA; J: TRBJ2-5; V: TRBV11-2; CDR3: CASSPSGGARETQYF; DNA: TGTGCCAGCAGCCCAAGTGGGGGGGCGCGGGAGACCCAGTACTTC
size: NA; D: TRBD1; J: TRBJ2-7; V: TRBV7-2; CDR3: CASSLATGGSIPYEQYF; DNA: TGTGCCAGCAGCTTAGCCACAGGGGGCTCTATCCCCTACGAGCAGTACTTC
size: NA; D: NA; J: TRBJ2-2; V: TRBV24-1; CDR3: CATRSRTENTGELFF; DNA: TGTGCCACCAGGTCCAGGACAGAGAACACCGGGGAGCTGTTTTTT
size: NA; D: TRBD2; J: TRBJ2-3; V: TRBV5-1; CDR3: CASSLALAGERDTQYF; DNA: TGCGCCAGCAGCTTGGCACTAGCGGGAGAAAGGGATACGCAGTATTTT
size: NA; D: NA; J: TRBJ1-3; V: TRBV6-1; CDR3: CASSVDSGLWSENTIYF; DNA: TGTGCCAGCAGTGTCGACTCGGGACTATGGTCGGAAAACACCATATATTTT
size: NA; D: TRBD1; J: TRBJ2-2; V: TRBV7-9; CDR3: CASSPRVGQANTGELFF; DNA: TGTGCCAGCAGCCCTAGGGTGGGACAGGCGAACACCGGGGAGCTGTTTTTT
size: few; D: TRBD1; J: TRBJ1-4; V: TRBV7-9; CDR3: CASSWGEGQGRRTNEKLFF; DNA: TGTGCCAGCAGCTGGGGAGAGGGACAGGGGAGGAGGACTAATGAAAAACTGTTTTTT
size: NA; D: TRBD2; J: TRBJ2-3; V: TRBV6-2/TRBV6-3; CDR3: CASSYSSGGSDTQYF; DNA: TGTGCCAGCAGTTACAGTAGCGGGGGATCTGATACGCAGTATTTT
size: NA; D: NA; J: TRBJ1-1; V: TRBV2; CDR3: CASNSGNTEAFF; DNA: TGTGCCAGCAATAGCGGGAACACTGAAGCTTTCTTT
size: NA; D: TRBD1; J: TRBJ2-5; V: TRBV19; CDR3: CASRRTGQAVIQETQYF; DNA: TGTGCCAGTAGGCGCACTGGACAGGCGGTCATCCAAGAGACCCAGTACTTC
size: NA; D: NA; J: TRBJ1-1; V: TRBV12-3/TRBV12-4; CDR3: CASSLDSLTEAFF; DNA: TGTGCCAGCAGTTTAGACAGTCTCACTGAAGCTTTCTTT
size: few; D: TRBD2; J: TRBJ2-1; V: TRBV10-3; CDR3: CAISDRLAPKSYNEQFF; DNA: TGTGCCATCAGTGACCGACTAGCGCCAAAATCCTACAATGAGCAGTTCTTC
size: NA; D: NA; J: TRBJ2-2; V: TRBV9; CDR3: CASSVDQLNTGELFF; DNA: TGTGCCAGCAGCGTAGACCAACTGAACACCGGGGAGCTGTTTTTT
size: NA; D: NA; J: TRBJ2-1; V: TRBV5-4; CDR3: CASSFERGEQFF; DNA: TGTGCCAGCAGCTTTGAGCGCGGAGAGCAGTTCTTC
size: NA; D: NA; J: TRBJ2-3; V: TRBV9; CDR3: CASSPRVASTDTQYF; DNA: TGTGCCAGCAGCCCCCGGGTTGCTAGCACAGATACGCAGTATTTT
size: NA; D: NA; J: TRBJ1-1; V: TRBV18; CDR3: CASSQQGNTEAFF; DNA: TGTGCCAGCTCCCAACAGGGGAACACTGAAGCTTTCTTT
size: NA; D: TRBD2; J: TRBJ2-3; V: TRBV29-1; CDR3: CSVAGTSGGTDTQYF; DNA: TGCAGCGTTGCCGGGACTAGCGGGGGCACAGATACGCAGTATTTT
size: few; D: NA; J: TRBJ1-6; V: TRBV6-6; CDR3: CASSHSWQGGNSPLHF; DNA: TGTGCCAGCAGCCACAGTTGGCAGGGAGGTAATTCACCCCTCCACTTT
size: NA; D: TRBD1; J: TRBJ1-1; V: TRBV7-9; CDR3: CASSYGQGELAFF; DNA: TGTGCCAGCAGCTATGGACAGGGGGAACTCGCTTTCTTT
size: NA; D: TRBD1; J: TRBJ1-1; V: TRBV11-2; CDR3: CASSGRQGLTEAFF; DNA: TGTGCCAGCAGCGGCCGACAGGGGTTGACTGAAGCTTTCTTT
size: NA; D: TRBD2; J: TRBJ2-3; V: TRBV5-1; CDR3: CASSPLAGGTDTQYF; DNA: TGCGCCAGCAGCCCACTAGCGGGAGGGACGGATACGCAGTATTTT
size: NA; D: NA; J: TRBJ2-7; V: TRBV5-4; CDR3: CASSLAQGNMAYEQYF; DNA: TGTGCCAGCAGCTTGGCCCAGGGGAACATGGCCTACGAGCAGTACTTC
size: NA; D: TRBD2; J: TRBJ2-7; V: TRBV5-1; CDR3: CASSRSGTRSSYEQYF; DNA: TGCGCCAGCAGTCGAAGCGGGACGAGGAGCTCCTACGAGCAGTACTTC
size: NA; D: TRBD1; J: TRBJ1-1; V: TRBV5-1; CDR3: CASSRGTGIAEAFF; DNA: TGCGCCAGCAGCCGTGGGACAGGGATTGCTGAAGCTTTCTTT
size: NA; D: NA; J: TRBJ2-1; V: TRBV3-1/TRBV3-2; CDR3: CASSQGQRTYNEQFF; DNA: TGTGCCAGCAGCCAAGGCCAGCGGACCTACAATGAGCAGTTCTTC
size: NA; D: TRBD1; J: TRBJ1-4; V: TRBV5-1; CDR3: CASGRGTNEKLFF; DNA: TGCGCCAGCGGCAGGGGGACTAATGAAAAACTGTTTTTT
size: NA; D: NA; J: TRBJ1-4; V: TRBV27; CDR3: CASSLGRRNEKLFF; DNA: TGTGCCAGCAGCCTGGGCCGACGTAATGAAAAACTGTTTTTT
size: once; D: TRBD1; J: TRBJ1-2; V: TRBV10-3; CDR3: CAISEAKGTAYGYTF; DNA: TGTGCCATCAGTGAGGCGAAAGGGACAGCCTATGGCTACACCTTC
size: NA; D: TRBD1; J: TRBJ1-4; V: TRBV9; CDR3: CASSVDRGLNNEKLFF; DNA: TGTGCCAGCAGCGTAGACAGGGGGCTGAATAATGAAAAACTGTTTTTT